A selection of T cell receptor beta chains follows, all from one sample in a study of blood T cells in healthy people across ages. In TCRdb, the 5' RACE reads were re-called with MiXCR into one record per CDR3 protein. The profile shows some 1.4 million distinct CDR3 sequences, about 40% of them singletons. Sequenced: blood. The source of these receptors is a young woman in good health. CDR3s include the opening cysteine and the closing phenylalanine or tryptophan. D genes are given only for firm matches. Size is stated for part of the rows, as once, few or many counts, or as a class when the clone is expanded.

j_call	clone_size	v_call	d_call	cdr3_nt	cdr3_aa
TRBJ2-1	-	TRBV4-1	-	TGCGCCAGCAGCCAAGGGGATAGCGAGCAGTTCTTC	CASSQGDSEQFF
TRBJ2-7	-	TRBV12-3/TRBV12-4	-	TGTGCCAGCAGATGGGGCAGGGCCTACGAGCAGTACTTC	CASRWGRAYEQYF
TRBJ2-3	-	TRBV7-2	TRBD1	TGTGCCAGCAGCCAACGTTTCCGATTTCGAGGGGGCAGCACAGATACGCAGTATTTT	CASSQRFRFRGGSTDTQYF
TRBJ2-7	-	TRBV6-1	TRBD1	TGTGCCAGCAGTCCAGACGCGGCAGGGGGTCTCTACGAGCAGTACTTC	CASSPDAAGGLYEQYF
TRBJ2-3	few	TRBV6-1	-	TGTGCCAGCGGCCGACAGCCTACATACTCTAGCACAGATACGCAGTATTTT	CASGRQPTYSSTDTQYF
TRBJ2-4	-	TRBV30	TRBD2	TGTGCCTGGAGTTCCCCCGGGACTAGAAGTACCAAAAACATTCAGTACTTC	CAWSSPGTRSTKNIQYF
TRBJ1-4	-	TRBV12-3/TRBV12-4	-	TGTGCCAGCAGCCCCCCCGGGAGCAGCGAAAAACTGTTTTTT	CASSPPGSSEKLFF
TRBJ2-7	-	TRBV6-6	TRBD1	TGTGCCAGCAGACGACAGGGGGAGGGTTACGAGCAGTACTTC	CASRRQGEGYEQYF
TRBJ1-3	-	TRBV20-1	-	TGCAGTGCTGCTTACGACAACTCTGGAAACACCATATATTTT	CSAAYDNSGNTIYF
TRBJ1-2	-	TRBV15	-	TGTGCCACCAGCAGTCCCACAGGGTTAATTAACTATGGCTACACCTTC	CATSSPTGLINYGYTF
TRBJ2-1	-	TRBV7-2	TRBD2	TGTGCCAGCAGCTTCTCTAGCGGAATCTACAATGAGCAGTTCTTC	CASSFSSGIYNEQFF
TRBJ2-2	-	TRBV20-1	-	TGCAGTGCTACAGTGGGGGGCGCCGCGAACACCGGGGAGCTGTTTTTT	CSATVGGAANTGELFF
TRBJ2-5	-	TRBV7-2	TRBD2	TGTGCCAGCAGCTACCGGACTAGCGGGCGCAATGAGCAGTACTTC	CASSYRTSGRNEQYF
TRBJ2-1	-	TRBV27	TRBD2	TGTGCCAGCAGTTCGGGGGGTTGGCCGTACAATGAGCAGTTCTTC	CASSSGGWPYNEQFF
TRBJ2-2	-	TRBV3-1	TRBD2	TGTGCCAGCAGCCACCTGACTAGCGGGGGGAAAACCGGGGAGCTGTTTTTT	CASSHLTSGGKTGELFF
TRBJ2-3	few	TRBV5-1	-	TGCGCCAGCAGCTTGGCTGCCCCAGATACGCAGTATTTT	CASSLAAPDTQYF
TRBJ2-1	-	TRBV7-2	TRBD2	TGTGCCAGCAGCCCCCCGGGACTAGCGGGAGGGCCGAGTGAGCAGTTCTTC	CASSPPGLAGGPSEQFF
TRBJ2-1	-	TRBV6-6	TRBD2	TGTGCCAGCGGGGGACTAGCGGGAGGGAATGAGCAGTTCTTC	CASGGLAGGNEQFF
TRBJ1-2	few	TRBV12-5	-	TGTGCTAGTGGTTTTGGGGCAGGGGAGGACGGCTACACCTTC	CASGFGAGEDGYTF
TRBJ1-5	-	TRBV10-3	-	TGTGCCATCAGTTCCTCCGGGGAGAATCAGCCCCAGCATTTT	CAISSSGENQPQHF
TRBJ2-3	-	TRBV10-3	TRBD2	TGTGCCATCAGTGGAGCGGGAGGGGTAGATACGCAGTATTTT	CAISGAGGVDTQYF
TRBJ1-2	-	TRBV2	-	TGTGCCACCCCGGACACCCTAAACTATGGCTACACCTTC	CATPDTLNYGYTF
TRBJ1-2	-	TRBV19	-	TGTGCCAGTAGGATAGGACCCGTTAACTATGGCTACACCTTC	CASRIGPVNYGYTF
TRBJ2-7	-	TRBV20-1	TRBD2	TGCAGTGCCTTCGGACTAGCGGGTTCTTCCTACGAGCAGTACTTC	CSAFGLAGSSYEQYF
TRBJ2-6	-	TRBV6-4	-	TGTGCCAGCAGTGCGTGGGATGGGGCCAACGTCCTGACTTTC	CASSAWDGANVLTF
TRBJ2-2	-	TRBV29-1	-	TGCAGCGTTGTGGAAATGAACACCGGGGAGCTGTTTTTT	CSVVEMNTGELFF
TRBJ2-7	-	TRBV7-2	-	TGTGCCAGCAGCAACAACAGGGTGGCCTACGAGCAGTACTTC	CASSNNRVAYEQYF
TRBJ2-3	-	TRBV5-1	-	TGCGCCAGCAGCCGCGGCGGGGCAACCACCGATACGCAGTATTTT	CASSRGGATTDTQYF
TRBJ2-5	once	TRBV5-1	TRBD2	TGCGCCAGCAGCATAACTAGCGGGAGGGCCAATGAGCAGTACTTC	CASSITSGRANEQYF
TRBJ2-2	-	TRBV11-1	-	TGTGCCAGCAGCTTAACCGCGAACACCGGGGAGCTGTTTTTT	CASSLTANTGELFF
TRBJ2-1	-	TRBV5-1	TRBD2	TGCGCCAGCAGGATCGGGACTAGCGGCTACAATGAGCAGTTCTTC	CASRIGTSGYNEQFF
TRBJ2-1	few	TRBV20-1	TRBD2	TGCAGTGCTATGCCGCGGGAGAGAGAGCAGTTCTTC	CSAMPREREQFF
TRBJ2-5	-	TRBV3-1	-	TGTGCCGGATCCAACGGGGAGACCCAGTACTTC	CAGSNGETQYF
TRBJ1-2	-	TRBV28	-	TGTGCCAGCAGTTTCGAGCGGAAGGGGGTAGGCTACACCTTC	CASSFERKGVGYTF
TRBJ2-5	few	TRBV5-1	-	TGCGCCAGCAGCGCCCTCCCCGACTTAGCGTATGAGCAGTACTTC	CASSALPDLAYEQYF
TRBJ2-5	-	TRBV5-1	TRBD2	TGCGCCAGCGGACTAGCGGGGGGCCCCACGGAGACCCAGTACTTC	CASGLAGGPTETQYF
TRBJ2-5	-	TRBV6-6	-	TGTGCCAGCAGACCTGCGGGACGGTCGGAGGGAGAGACCCAGTACTTC	CASRPAGRSEGETQYF
TRBJ2-7	-	TRBV7-8	-	TGTGCCAGCAGCGAAGTTAGACAGAAATCCTACGAGCAGTACTTC	CASSEVRQKSYEQYF
TRBJ1-4	-	TRBV12-3/TRBV12-4	-	TGTGCCAGCAGTCACGGAGGGATCTCGGATGCTAATGAAAAACTGTTTTTT	CASSHGGISDANEKLFF
TRBJ1-5	-	TRBV12-3/TRBV12-4	TRBD1	TGTGCCAGCAGTTTGACAGGGACTAAACAGCCCCAGCATTTT	CASSLTGTKQPQHF
TRBJ2-3	few	TRBV7-9	-	TGTGCCAGCAGCTTTTGGGCACTAGGTAGCACAGATACGCAGTATTTT	CASSFWALGSTDTQYF
TRBJ2-5	few	TRBV20-1	-	TGCACCGCCTTACAGGGAGACCAGTACTTC	CTALQGDQYF
TRBJ1-2	few	TRBV4-1	TRBD1	TGCGCCAGCAGCCAAGGACAGGGTAGTAACTATGGCTACACCTTC	CASSQGQGSNYGYTF
TRBJ2-1	-	TRBV18	TRBD2	TGTGCCAGCTCACCCGGACTAGCGGGAGCAGGCTCCTACAATGAGCAGTTCTTC	CASSPGLAGAGSYNEQFF
TRBJ2-3	many	TRBV7-9	-	TGTGCCAGCGGGGGGGCGGATACGCAGTATTTT	CASGGADTQYF
TRBJ2-7	few	TRBV4-1	TRBD1	TGCGCCAGCAGTTCCAGACAGGGGGCGGGGTACGAGCAGTACTTC	CASSSRQGAGYEQYF
TRBJ2-1	-	TRBV30	TRBD2	TGCTCTTGTAGCGGGGGGTTAGCTGAGCAGTTCTTC	CSCSGGLAEQFF
TRBJ2-5	-	TRBV2	TRBD1	TGTGCCAGCAGTGAAGGGACAGGCCTTCTTGAGACCCAGTACTTC	CASSEGTGLLETQYF
TRBJ1-2	many	TRBV6-5	TRBD1	TGTGCCAGCAGGACCGACCGGGACAGAGGCTATAACTATGGCTACACCTTC	CASRTDRDRGYNYGYTF
TRBJ2-7	-	TRBV20-1	-	TGCAGTGCGCCCCAGGGACCCGAGCAGTACTTC	CSAPQGPEQYF
TRBJ2-1	once	TRBV7-2	-	TGTGCCAGCAGCTTAGCCGGGGGGCGAGAGCAGTTCTTC	CASSLAGGREQFF
TRBJ1-4	-	TRBV27	TRBD1	TGTGCCAGCAGTCCATGGGACAGGGACTTTAACGAAAAACTGTTTTTT	CASSPWDRDFNEKLFF
TRBJ2-1	-	TRBV20-1	-	TGCAGTGCTAGAGATGGGAGAGGACCGATTCGCCTAACGGGTGAGCAGTTCTTC	CSARDGRGPIRLTGEQFF
TRBJ2-5	-	TRBV25-1	TRBD2	TGTGCCAGCAGTGAATCAGGACTAGCGGGAGTATGGCCGTACTTC	CASSESGLAGVWPYF